This is a list of T cell receptor beta chains from one sample in a study of monozygotic twins with inflammatory bowel disease. TCRdb reanalyzed the 5' RACE reads and collapses them to one entry per CDR3 protein, without DNA. Its listing shows about 420,000 distinct CDR3 sequences. The source material was blood. The receptor source for this set is a human donor with ulcerative colitis or Crohn's disease, or a healthy co-twin of an affected twin (not recorded which). Both conserved end residues are part of each CDR3.

v_gene: TRBV28
j_gene: TRBJ2-1
CDR3aa: CASSFLQGSYNEQFF

v_gene: TRBV20-1
j_gene: TRBJ2-3
CDR3aa: CSARDPQDGTDTQYF

v_gene: TRBV7-2
j_gene: TRBJ2-3
CDR3aa: CASSQLAGAQYF

v_gene: TRBV20-1
j_gene: TRBJ2-1
CDR3aa: CSARVVGGRALESYNEQFF

v_gene: TRBV20-1
j_gene: TRBJ1-6
CDR3aa: CSAPRGGSGALHF

v_gene: TRBV14
j_gene: TRBJ2-5
CDR3aa: CASSPGELAAQETQYF

v_gene: TRBV18
j_gene: TRBJ1-4
CDR3aa: CASSPTQTGTNEKLFF

v_gene: TRBV10-2
j_gene: TRBJ2-3
CDR3aa: CASTASASTDTQYF

v_gene: TRBV20-1
j_gene: TRBJ2-7
CDR3aa: CSAPWTKTPYEQYF

v_gene: TRBV9
j_gene: TRBJ2-7
CDR3aa: CASSVGASGTYEQYF

v_gene: TRBV18
j_gene: TRBJ1-1
CDR3aa: CASPGQGTTEAFF

v_gene: TRBV20-1
j_gene: TRBJ2-1
CDR3aa: CSAREMGTSGGWNEQFF

v_gene: TRBV5-4
j_gene: TRBJ1-6
CDR3aa: CASSLVPPGAVASGPRGSPLHF

v_gene: TRBV28
j_gene: TRBJ2-3
CDR3aa: CASAPGPRDTQYF

v_gene: TRBV12-3/TRBV12-4
j_gene: TRBJ2-5
CDR3aa: CASSPWDRGRETQYF

v_gene: TRBV28
j_gene: TRBJ2-4
CDR3aa: CASSPGQARNIQYF

v_gene: TRBV7-9
j_gene: TRBJ1-1
CDR3aa: CASSWVGRMNTEAFF

v_gene: TRBV5-1
j_gene: TRBJ1-6
CDR3aa: CASSLEVRHSPLHF

v_gene: TRBV7-2
j_gene: TRBJ2-2
CDR3aa: CASSPQGVVEGTGELFF

v_gene: TRBV12-3/TRBV12-4
j_gene: TRBJ1-5
CDR3aa: CASSHTGGGLQPQHF

v_gene: TRBV4-1
j_gene: TRBJ2-1
CDR3aa: CASSQVVFFGTSGRADKYNEQFF

v_gene: TRBV20-1
j_gene: TRBJ2-3
CDR3aa: CSARGPAIDTQYF

v_gene: TRBV7-3
j_gene: TRBJ2-2
CDR3aa: CASSLLAGGMNTGELFF

v_gene: TRBV10-3
j_gene: TRBJ2-5
CDR3aa: CAIRSTNNQETQYF

v_gene: TRBV6-4
j_gene: TRBJ2-1
CDR3aa: CASSPNSGRPNNEQFF

v_gene: TRBV30
j_gene: TRBJ2-3
CDR3aa: CAWRYDQNTQYF

v_gene: TRBV7-9
j_gene: TRBJ1-3
CDR3aa: CASRPTGVENTIYF

v_gene: TRBV27
j_gene: TRBJ2-2
CDR3aa: CASSLLSYTGELFF

v_gene: TRBV20-1
j_gene: TRBJ1-6
CDR3aa: CSASGSTVSPLHF

v_gene: TRBV29-1
j_gene: TRBJ1-1
CDR3aa: CSVDRVGTEAFF

v_gene: TRBV6-2/TRBV6-3
j_gene: TRBJ2-1
CDR3aa: CASSHQSSYNEQFF

v_gene: TRBV12-3/TRBV12-4
j_gene: TRBJ1-2
CDR3aa: CASSLSTGIYGYAF

v_gene: TRBV7-2
j_gene: TRBJ2-1
CDR3aa: CASSRGAGTTYNEQFF

v_gene: TRBV7-2
j_gene: TRBJ1-3
CDR3aa: CASSSGGGNTIYF

v_gene: TRBV6-2/TRBV6-3
j_gene: TRBJ2-1
CDR3aa: CASSRTSGIGEQFF

v_gene: TRBV27
j_gene: TRBJ1-1
CDR3aa: CASSYSTMNTEAFF

v_gene: TRBV7-2
j_gene: TRBJ2-7
CDR3aa: CASSLDLGRDYEQYF

v_gene: TRBV5-1
j_gene: TRBJ1-6
CDR3aa: CASSLDFGGTPLHF

v_gene: TRBV5-6
j_gene: TRBJ2-1
CDR3aa: CASSFRDSLYNEQFF

v_gene: TRBV3-1
j_gene: TRBJ1-1
CDR3aa: CASSQPLRRGTEAFF

v_gene: TRBV11-2
j_gene: TRBJ2-3
CDR3aa: CASSERTGEYQDTQYF

v_gene: TRBV29-1
j_gene: TRBJ1-1
CDR3aa: CSAGQGAPNTEAFF

v_gene: TRBV14
j_gene: TRBJ1-1
CDR3aa: CASSPRLTNTEAFF

v_gene: TRBV19
j_gene: TRBJ1-5
CDR3aa: CASSLGGTTRYSNQPQHF

v_gene: TRBV12-3/TRBV12-4
j_gene: TRBJ1-2
CDR3aa: CASTTYYGYTF

v_gene: TRBV6-5
j_gene: TRBJ2-3
CDR3aa: CASSYTPFTDTQYF

v_gene: TRBV29-1
j_gene: TRBJ1-2
CDR3aa: CSVQGANYGYTF

v_gene: TRBV27
j_gene: TRBJ2-3
CDR3aa: CASRHRGPGLSTDTQYF

v_gene: TRBV28
j_gene: TRBJ1-1
CDR3aa: CASSPPPGSNTEAFF